Here is one TCR beta chain with its context. The antigen remains unidentified. TCRdb re-called the 5' RACE reads through MiXCR, storing one row per CDR3 protein. The sample consists of 550,000 to 700,000 distinct CDR3 sequences, roughly a sixth of them appearing once. The CDR3 length is 19 residues. Trimming removed 4 bases from V and 1 base from J; junction bases left unmatched: 13. The germline gives CDR1 LGHDT, CDR2 YNNKEL (reference sequence). The data belong to a study of T-cell memory formation after mild COVID-19. Points from the study as a whole: Mostly located in CM and EM were contracting CD4+ clones, with contracting CD8+ clones located in EMRA.

Material for sequencing was PBMCs or a T cell subset sorted from them (not recorded which). The receptor was isolated from an adult woman who had mild COVID-19 (a few samples of this study predate the infection). Cell type and time point are not known. This chain connects TRBV3-1 to TRBJ2-2, with TRBD2 matching over 9 bases. CDR3 amino acids: CASSPDRALAGMNTGELFF. For the CDR3, the DNA is TGTGCCAGCAGCCCAGACAGGGCCCTAGCGGGAATGAACACCGGGGAGCTGTTTTTT.